A single sample is the source of the 20 T cell receptor beta chains below, sequenced in a study of blood T cell repertoires in COVID-19. The protocol was immunoSEQ multiplex PCR, while the TCRdb copy is restricted to in-frame clones and leaves out a portion. The sample includes some 250,000 clones, roughly 80% of them seen just once. Sequencing input: peripheral blood. The receptors were gathered from a woman aged 18-29 years with acute or convalescent COVID-19.

The gene calls are TRBV9 and TRBJ2-5, with 9 bases fitting TRBD2. CDR3 length: 16 residues. The germline V gene encodes CDR1 SGDLS and CDR2 YYNGEE. The V segment lost 0 bases and the J segment 4 bases; nucleotides outside the gene matches: 7. For the CDR3, the DNA is TGTGCCAGCAGCGTAGAAGATAGCGGGAGTGGAGAGACCCAGTACTTC. It codes for CASSVEDSGSGETQYF.

The chain links TRBV7-6 to TRBJ2-3; perhaps TRBD2 as D (6 bases). Trimming shortened V by 5 bases and J by 2 bases, and 17 bases separated the two germline ends. Germline CDR1 is SGHVS and CDR2 is FNYEAQ. The CDR3 is made up of 16 amino acids. CDR3 sequence: CASSARIADITDTQYF. The CDR3 DNA reads as TGTGCCAGCAGCGCGAGGATAGCGGACATCACAGATACGCAGTATTTT. Looking up the rest from reference TRBV7-6 and TRBJ2-3 gives the full variable domain: GAGVSQSPRYKVTKRGQDVALRCDPISGHVSLYWYRQALGQGPEFLTYFNYEAQQDKSGLPNDRFSAERPEGSISTLTIQRTEQRDSAMYRCASSARIADITDTQYFGPGTRLTVL.

The CDR3 coding sequence is TGTGCCAGCAGCGGTTCTTCTAGCGGGAGGGTCCCCTACGAGCAGTACTTC. Amino acid sequence: CASSGSSSGRVPYEQYF. The chain couples TRBV13 to TRBJ2-7; TRBD2 agrees at 12 bases. Trimming cost V 5 bases and J 2 bases; bases outside gene matches: 10. Germline-derived CDR1 and CDR2 are PRHDT and FYEKMQ (reference sequence). The CDR3 contains 17 residues.

The chain carries TRBV27 and TRBJ1-5; 10 bases match TRBD1. Germline CDR1 MNHEY, CDR2 SMNVEV (reference sequence). J gave up 3 bases and V 7 bases, and 9 bases lay outside the gene matches. The CDR3 spans 16 residues. Here the CDR3 DNA reads TGTGCCAGCAAACCCGGGACAGGGGATCCCAATCAGCCCCAGCATTTT. Amino acid sequence: CASKPGTGDPNQPQHF.

This sequence joins TRBV15 and TRBJ2-7, with 12 bases fitting TRBD2. V shed 1 base and J 7 bases; nucleotides not matched to a gene: 5. This CDR3 has 15 amino acids. Germline CDR1 reads LNHNV; CDR2 reads YYDKDF (reference sequence). CDR3 sequence reads: CATSRGTSGEREQYF. The DNA of the CDR3 is TGTGCCACCAGCAGAGGGACTAGCGGGGAGAGGGAGCAGTACTTC. Variable domain in full (rest from reference TRBV15 and TRBJ2-7): DAMVIQNPRYQVTQFGKPVTLSCSQTLNHNVMYWYQQKSSQAPKLLFHYYDKDFNNEADTPDNFQSRRPNTSFCFLDIRSPGLGDTAMYLCATSRGTSGEREQYFGPGTRLTVT.

The J gene is TRBJ1-2, the V gene TRBV5-1; D is unresolved. The CDR3 is 13 amino acids. The germline CDR1 and CDR2 sequences are SGHRS and YFSETQ. Trimming stripped 2 bases from V and 1 base from J, with 6 bases between. DNA of the CDR3: TGCGCCAGCAGCTTCGGGAATAACTATGGCTACACCTTC. This gives the protein CASSFGNNYGYTF.

The count of this clone is one. The gene calls are TRBV6-2 or TRBV6-3 and TRBJ2-5, with D possibly matching TRBD2 (5 bases). Germline values: CDR1 MNHEY, CDR2 SVGEGT. Trimming pared 3 bases from V and 8 bases from J, leaving 16 bases between. The CDR3 consists of 14 residues. The DNA for the CDR3 is TGTGCCAGCAGTTATTCAAGCGGCCCGTCTACCCAGTACTTC. Translated: CASSYSSGPSTQYF.

This chain joins TRBV29-1 and TRBJ1-2; 7 nucleotides line up with TRBD1. The V gene end was trimmed by 3 bases and the J gene end by 7 bases; junction bases not matched to a gene: 5. CDR3 length equals 12 residues. Germline V gives CDR1 SQVTM, CDR2 ANQGSEA. The CDR3 region has the DNA TGCAGCGTTGAGCAGACAGGGCTTGGCTACACCTTC. It is translated as CSVEQTGLGYTF.

The chain has TRBV28 and TRBJ1-1; D remains unclear. This CDR3 has 14 residues. Trimming left V 2 bases short and J 3 bases short, with 10 bases between. Per germline, CDR1 MDHEN and CDR2 SYDVKM. In DNA form, the CDR3 reads TGTGCCAGCAGTTTAGTCAGGAAAGACACTGAAGCTTTCTTT. Protein: CASSLVRKDTEAFF.

The chain carries TRBV7-6 and TRBJ2-7; D uncertain. V was pared by 5 bases and J by 0 bases, with 8 bases between. This CDR3 has 13 residues. Germline-derived CDR1 and CDR2 are SGHVS and FNYEAQ. Here the CDR3 reads CASSPRISYEQYF. DNA for the CDR3: TGTGCCAGCAGCCCCAGGATCTCCTACGAGCAGTACTTC. The variable domain in full, with the rest retrieved from reference TRBV7-6 and TRBJ2-7, is GAGVSQSPRYKVTKRGQDVALRCDPISGHVSLYWYRQALGQGPEFLTYFNYEAQQDKSGLPNDRFSAERPEGSISTLTIQRTEQRDSAMYRCASSPRISYEQYFGPGTRLTVT.

The chain has TRBV6-5 and TRBJ2-5; perhaps TRBD1 as D (5 bases). The CDR3 contains 15 residues. Trimming took off 0 bases at V and 5 bases at J, with 13 bases between the two ends. Germline-derived CDR1 and CDR2 are MNHEY and SVGAGI. The CDR3 here is CASSYSSEGAETQYF. The CDR3 DNA follows: TGTGCCAGCAGTTACTCAAGCGAAGGGGCGGAGACCCAGTACTTC.

The chain is built from TRBV6-5 and TRBJ2-2; 8 bases agree with TRBD2. V lost 10 bases, J lost 1 base, and 8 bases stayed unmatched. The CDR3 has 15 amino acids. Germline lookup yields CDR1 MNHEY and CDR2 SVGAGI. In DNA form, the CDR3 reads TGTGCCACCCCCAGGACTAGCTGGAACACCGGGGAGCTGTTTTTT. Translation gives CATPRTSWNTGELFF.

This chain links TRBV19 with TRBJ1-6; D uncertain. Germline CDR1 is LNHDA and CDR2 is SQIVND (reference sequence). V was trimmed by 5 bases and J by 5 bases, leaving 10 bases between them. This CDR3 has 14 residues. CDR3: CASSYDTNNSPLHF. DNA of the CDR3: TGTGCCAGTAGTTACGACACCAATAATTCACCCCTCCACTTT.

The chain joins TRBV9 to TRBJ2-1; weak D call: TRBD2 (7 bases). The germline CDR1 and CDR2 sequences are SGDLS and YYNGEE. This CDR3 region has 18 residues. V shed 0 bases and J shed 6 bases, with 22 bases lying between them. The CDR3 DNA is TGTGCCAGCAGCGTAGTAGGGGGTTGGCTAGCGGACCGCAATGAGCAGTTCTTC. This codes for CASSVVGGWLADRNEQFF.

There are a few counts of this clone. The V call is TRBV15, the J call TRBJ1-4, with no clear D. CDR3 size: 15 residues. Germline V gene sequence: CDR1 LNHNV, CDR2 YYDKDF (reference sequence). Trimming left V 4 bases short and J 8 bases short, with 17 bases between. The CDR3 sequence: CATSTWGSGNEKLFF. In DNA form, the CDR3 reads TGTGCCACCAGCACTTGGGGTTCCGGGAACGAAAAACTGTTTTTT.

This clone was seen more than once but under ten times. As DNA, the CDR3 is TGTGCCAGTAGTATATCCCCCCGAGCCGGGAGGACGAACACCGGGGAGCTGTTTTTT. It translates to CASSISPRAGRTNTGELFF. V gene TRBV19 combines with J gene TRBJ2-2; TRBD2 matches 7 bases. V shed 2 bases and J 0 bases; nucleotides not matched to a gene: 12. CDR3 length: 19 amino acids. In germline, CDR1 is LNHDA, CDR2 SQIVND (reference sequence).

The chain has TRBV7-9 and TRBJ2-1, with D maybe TRBD2 (6 bases). Germline V CDR1 and CDR2: SEHNR, FQNEAQ (reference sequence). The CDR3 sequence is 14 residues long. Trimming stripped 2 bases from V and 12 bases from J, with 17 bases between. The CDR3 here is CASSLPGTPQGQFF. The DNA for the CDR3 is TGTGCCAGCAGCTTACCGGGGACTCCCCAGGGGCAGTTCTTC. The full variable domain, its missing parts supplied by reference TRBV7-9 and TRBJ2-1, is DTGVSQNPRHKITKRGQNVTFRCDPISEHNRLYWYRQTLGQGPEFLTYFQNEAQLEKSRLLSDRFSAERPKGSFSTLEIQRTEQGDSAMYLCASSLPGTPQGQFFGPGTRLTVL.

The chain links TRBV6-5 to TRBJ2-5, with D hard to call. Deletions cut 4 bases from V and 3 bases from J, with 9 bases between. Looked up from germline, CDR1 is MNHEY and CDR2 is SVGAGI. The CDR3 sequence is 13 residues long. DNA of the CDR3: TGTGCCAGCAGTTTCCGCGCCGAAGAGACCCAGTACTTC. It encodes CASSFRAEETQYF.

This clone has a handful of counts. V is TRBV5-8 and J is TRBJ1-2; tentative D call: TRBD1 (5 bases). V lost 4 bases and J lost 7, with 23 bases in between. In germline, CDR1 is SGHTS, CDR2 YDEGEE. The CDR3 spans 16 residues. CDR3 in amino acids: CASSGGGGSLLRGYTF. Written as DNA, the CDR3 is TGTGCCAGCAGCGGAGGTGGGGGGTCCCTCTTGCGTGGCTACACCTTC. Complete variable domain (other parts from reference TRBV5-8 and TRBJ1-2): EAGVTQSPTHLIKTRGQQATLRCSPISGHTSVYWYQQALGLGLQFLLWYDEGEERNRGNFPPRFSGRQFPNYSSELNVNALELEDSALYLCASSGGGGSLLRGYTFGSGTRLTVV.

In DNA form, the CDR3 reads TGTGCCAGCAGCTACCGAGGCCCGGGACTCCCCGCCTCCTACGAGCAGTACTTC. As protein: CASSYRGPGLPASYEQYF. The chain has TRBV5-6 and TRBJ2-7; D is possibly TRBD2 (6 bases). V shed 3 bases and J shed 0 bases, with 22 bases lying between them. The CDR3 loop spans 18 amino acids. Germline-derived CDR1 and CDR2 are SGHDT and YYEEEE.